Listed here is a single T cell receptor beta chain. Its antigen is unknown. No base quality information exists; no much larger clone differs at one position. The TCR beta CDR3 regions were amplified from RNA transcripts. The TCR CDR3 was subjected to a first round of RT-PCR using the HTBI primer set and the Qiagen OneStep RT-PCR kit. The libraries were constructed in a second round of multiplex PCR and then size-selected and purified. Sequencing of the libraries was done on an Illumina HiSeq2000 using paired-end 100 bp reads. Processing in the source paper ran as follows. SOAPnuke was used to process the raw data, with reads discarded if the reads contained adapters or uncalled bases, had a mean Phred below 15, or lacked an exact constant-primer or identifier match. COPE v1.2.5 was used to merge high-quality paired reads, and clonotypes were defined as unique nucleotide sequences. Clonotypes were aligned to IMGT TRBV, TRBD and TRBJ reference segments using MiTCR v1.1. Only V-J combinations with frequency above 0.0001, covering 99% to 99.2% of repertoires, were analysed. A TCS score was defined as the ratio of F50 (clonal expansion) to E x V (chaos), with BLOSUM62-based TCRdist applied between CDR3 peptides within each V-J. Welch's t-statistics and random forest reduced 514 V-J features to 10 to 15, which were used in a naive Bayes classifier (R e1071). TCRdb reran the public reads through fastp at Q25 and MiXCR, keeping productive beta chains. Rows merge per CDR3 protein into single entries with the most common DNA and genes. TCRdb's processing, not the study's, gives the V and J calls here. The sample table contains approximately 720,000 distinct CDR3 sequences; only one count was recorded for roughly a sixth of them. The ten most abundant clones make up 15% to 20% of the sample.

The hyperthyroidism patients were between 18 and 65 years old and newly diagnosed, with a disease duration of less than 2 months. Patients with uncontrolled infections, other autoimmune diseases, pregnancy or lactation were excluded. Clinical symptoms, serum thyroxine and TRAb, thyroid ultrasound, and orbital computed tomography formed the basis for the diagnoses. Blood from progressor patients was collected at the time of first diagnosis with hyperthyroidism, before any ophthalmopathy symptoms had appeared. PBMCs were separated from roughly 9.3 ml of fresh peripheral blood using Ficoll-Paque density gradient centrifugation. Patients classed as progressors first received a Graves' hyperthyroidism diagnosis and then went on to develop ophthalmopathy during follow-up. Total RNA was extracted with Trizol reagent, and quality was checked on an Agilent 2100 Bioanalyzer. The sample belongs to a study of T cells in Graves' hyperthyroidism and ophthalmopathy (dated by TCRdb to 2018 to 2020). Background on the whole study: Peripheral blood samples were taken at initial diagnosis, before any treatment was given. To identify distinguishing TCR V-J signatures, a discovery cohort of about 95 patients was used, comprising 43 with Graves' ophthalmopathy and approximately 58 with stable Graves' hyperthyroidism. An independent validation cohort of under 20 hyperthyroidism patients and 17 patients who later progressed to ophthalmopathy tested prospective prediction of ophthalmopathy. The 100 or so discovery patients were randomly divided into training and test sets at a 7:3 ratio. Thyroid tissue and blood T-cell repertoires from about six Graves' hyperthyroidism patients were also compared in the study. After blood sampling, hyperthyroidism patients were treated with methimazole at a starting dose of 30 mg daily, and ophthalmopathy patients were treated with high-dose intravenous methylprednisolone. According to the paper, TCR Vbeta CDR3 sequencing was carried out on over 130 peripheral blood samples, which came from under 50 ophthalmopathy, some 73 hyperthyroidism and roughly 17 progressor patients. On the study overall, not on this receptor specifically: In validation, the model predicted progression to ophthalmopathy a median of about 6.5 months before onset, with about 70% sensitivity and almost 75% specificity. Sample size was not statistically predetermined, and blinding of investigators to group allocation was not performed. Blood samples also contained most of the expanded thyroid clonotypes (frequency above 0.001), which suggests that blood repertoires may reflect thyroid immune responses. In cross-validation, a model built on a 13 V-J signature told ophthalmopathy apart from stable hyperthyroidism with approximately 90% sensitivity and around 84% specificity, and in testing the same model reached 80%/75%.

This receptor was taken from a woman between 45 and 60 years old with Graves' hyperthyroidism that later progressed to Graves' ophthalmopathy. What was sequenced was blood.

Here the CDR3 is given as CASSLRDSNTGELFF. The DNA sequence is given as TGCGCCAGCAGCTTGCGAGATTCGAACACCGGGGAGCTGTTTTTT. The chain joins TRBV5-1 to TRBJ2-2; no D gene can be assigned with confidence. The CDR3 numbers 15 residues from cysteine through phenylalanine. Solely the CDR3 DNA is kept, with 45 bases framed from the first base. The germline V gene gives CDR1 as SGHRS and CDR2 as YFSETQ. Between the V and J ends, shortened by 1 base and 0 bases respectively, the junction contains 7 bases.